Each of the 26 T cell receptor beta chains below was sequenced from the same sample in a study of human T cells and chemical hapten exposure (dated by TCRdb to the early 2020s). The label giving this sample's time point can be read as: patch test 3, about 24 weeks after DPC sensitization. What this sample's treatment or condition label stands for: therapeutic diphenylcyclopropenone sensitization with weekly scalp DPC. To prepare the library, RACE was applied. The sequencer was a NextSeq 500. Using fastp trimming at Q25 and MiXCR clonotype assembly, TCRdb reanalyzed the public sequencing data and kept in-frame beta chains. Entries that share a CDR3 protein sequence are merged under the most common genes and DNA. In all, the sample holds 60,000 to 65,000 distinct CDR3 sequences, and approximately 11% of those were seen once. 2% to 3% of the sample belongs to the ten largest clones. The sample here was whole blood, taken in connection with sensitization to the hapten diphenylcyclopropenone (DPC). Every receptor here comes from a woman aged 25 to 45 with alopecia areata. Some clones in this sample may be carry-over from other donors' samples.

This clonotype was counted at least ten times. This CDR3 is CASSPDIATDTQYF. DNA of the CDR3: TGTGCCAGCAGCCCGGACATAGCCACAGATACGCAGTATTTT. V usage is TRBV9 and J usage is TRBJ2-3; D perhaps matches TRBD1 (5 bases). The CDR3 spans 14 residues. Trimming stripped 4 bases from V and 2 bases from J, with 11 bases between. Germline V lookup: CDR1 SGDLS, CDR2 YYNGEE.

The chain combines TRBV19 with TRBJ2-7; D assignment may be TRBD1 or TRBD2 (6 bases each). This CDR3 is 13 amino acids long. Trimming left V 4 bases short and J 2 bases short, with 9 bases between. The germline V gene has CDR1 LNHDA and CDR2 SQIVND (reference sequence). CDR3: CASSTGAAYEQYF. DNA for the CDR3: TGTGCCAGTAGTACGGGGGCAGCCTACGAGCAGTACTTC.

The chain combines TRBV24-1 with TRBJ2-1; 11 nucleotides align to TRBD2. This CDR3 is built from 14 residues. Germline trimming cut 5 bases from V and 10 bases from J; bases unmatched to any gene: 6. Germline V CDR1 and CDR2: KGHDR, SFDVKD. The CDR3 loop reads CATSGLAGGEEQFF. In DNA form, the CDR3 reads TGTGCCACCAGTGGTCTAGCGGGAGGAGAGGAGCAGTTCTTC.

This clonotype was counted between two and nine times. The chain couples TRBV14 to TRBJ1-6; no reliable D call. The CDR3 has 14 amino acids. In germline, CDR1 is SGHDN, CDR2 FVKESK. The V end lost 5 bases, the J end lost 7 bases, and 12 bases lay between the germline ends. The CDR3 here is CASSRELGNSPLHF. The CDR3, as DNA: TGTGCCAGCAGCAGGGAGTTAGGGAATTCACCCCTCCACTTT. The full variable domain, in which reference TRBV14 and TRBJ1-6 provide the parts outside the CDR3, is EAGVTQFPSHSVIEKGQTVTLRCDPISGHDNLYWYRRVMGKEIKFLLHFVKESKQDESGMPNNRFLAERTGGTYSTLKVQPAELEDSGVYFCASSRELGNSPLHFGNGTRLTVT.

At least ten counts were recorded for this clonotype. V is TRBV6-4 and J is TRBJ2-1; tentatively, D is TRBD2 (5 bases). The germline V gene encodes CDR1 MRHNA and CDR2 SNTAGT. The CDR3 covers 15 residues. The V end was cut by 6 bases, the J end by 3 bases, with 15 bases between. CDR3 sequence reads: CASSIRTGDYNEQFF. The CDR3 region has the DNA TGTGCCAGCAGCATTAGGACTGGGGACTACAATGAGCAGTTCTTC.

The table lists this clonotype with many counts. This chain joins TRBV6-2 or TRBV6-3 and TRBJ2-3; D uncertain. Trimming took 5 bases from V and 3 from J, leaving 12 bases between them. From germline, CDR1 is MNHEY and CDR2 SVGEGT. The CDR3 consists of 14 residues. The DNA for the CDR3 is TGTGCCAGCAGTGCCCGGAGCATTACAGATACGCAGTATTTT. Translating gives CASSARSITDTQYF.

This clonotype was observed at least ten times. DNA for the CDR3: TGCAGTGCTATTACAGGGAACACTGAAGCTTTCTTT. The encoded protein is CSAITGNTEAFF. The rearrangement joins TRBV20-1 to TRBJ1-1; the D gene is possibly TRBD1 (5 bases). The CDR3 is made up of 12 amino acids. V lost 4 bases, J lost 1 base, and 7 bases lay in between. Germline V gene lookup returns CDR1 DFQATT and CDR2 SNEGSKA (reference sequence).

This chain joins TRBV7-2 and TRBJ2-7; D uncertain. The V and J ends lost 2 bases and 0 bases respectively, with 2 bases between them. The CDR3 loop spans 12 amino acids. Germline CDR1 and CDR2: SGHTA and FQGNSA. The CDR3 loop reads CASSLISYEQYF. The DNA for the CDR3 is TGTGCCAGCAGCTTAATCTCCTACGAGCAGTACTTC.

This clonotype was counted many times. The V call is TRBV18, the J call TRBJ2-3, with 8 nucleotides matching TRBD2. CDR3 length equals 14 residues. The V gene's germline CDR1 is KGHSH and CDR2 LQKENI. V shed 2 bases and J 6 bases; nucleotides not matched to a gene: 4. The CDR3 DNA is TGTGCCAGCTCACCAACAGCGGGAGAGGATACGCAGTATTTT. This encodes CASSPTAGEDTQYF.

This clonotype has a count of ten or more. Here the CDR3 reads CASSLGVGSYNSPLHF. In nucleotides, the CDR3 is TGCGCCAGCAGCTTGGGAGTAGGCTCCTATAATTCACCCCTCCACTTT. The rearrangement joins TRBV5-1 to TRBJ1-6; no clear D gene. This CDR3 comprises 16 residues. Germline CDR1 is SGHRS and CDR2 is YFSETQ. V was pared by 0 bases and J by 0 bases, with 7 bases between.

The genes are TRBV3-1 and TRBJ2-7; the D gene is possibly TRBD1 (5 bases). The ends were cut back, 4 bases at V and 6 bases at J, with 19 bases in the middle. This CDR3 has 15 residues. Germline V gene lookup returns CDR1 LGHDT and CDR2 YNNKEL (reference sequence). The CDR3 loop reads CASSPYPPGSREQYF. The CDR3 nucleotides read TGTGCCAGCAGCCCATATCCACCAGGGTCCCGCGAGCAGTACTTC.

This clonotype has more than one count but fewer than ten. The CDR3 here is CASRNLPDGQDQPQHF. CDR3 coding DNA: TGTGCCAGCAGAAATCTACCGGACGGGCAGGATCAGCCCCAGCATTTT. The V and J genes are TRBV6-5 and TRBJ1-5; no clear D. Trimming shortened V by 6 bases and J by 5 bases, and 20 bases separated the two germline ends. The CDR3 runs to 16 residues. Germline assignment: CDR1 MNHEY and CDR2 SVGAGI.

This clonotype was detected many times. The chain combines TRBV20-1 with TRBJ1-6; 9 nucleotides align to TRBD1. There are 16 residues in the CDR3. After removal of 0 bases from V and 10 bases from J, the junction contained 10 bases not matched to a gene. Per the germline V gene, CDR1 is DFQATT and CDR2 is SNEGSKA (reference sequence). The CDR3 is CSARDPMTGGGSPLHF. As DNA, the CDR3 is TGCAGTGCTAGAGATCCAATGACAGGGGGAGGCTCACCCCTCCACTTT.

This clonotype has a count of ten or more. The chain carries TRBV27 and TRBJ2-7; 9 bases line up with TRBD1. J lost 6 bases, V lost 5 bases, and 8 bases had no gene match. Germline loops: CDR1 MNHEY, CDR2 SMNVEV (reference sequence). The length of the CDR3 is 14 residues. DNA for the CDR3: TGTGCCAGCAGTCACCGGGACAGGGTAGCCGAGCAGTACTTC. This sequence encodes CASSHRDRVAEQYF.

This clonotype was detected only a few times. The chain links TRBV5-1 to TRBJ2-1, with a tentative D call TRBD2 (7 bases). Trimming removed 0 bases at V and 14 bases at J, with 12 bases between. The CDR3 sequence is 12 residues long. The germline gives CDR1 SGHRS, CDR2 YFSETQ. DNA of the CDR3: TGCGCCAGCAGCTTGGCTCAGGGGAGGGAGTTCTTC. Translation gives CASSLAQGREFF.

The gene calls are TRBV4-3 and TRBJ2-6; 8 nucleotides agree with TRBD1. Per germline, CDR1 LGHNA and CDR2 YSLEER. The CDR3 runs to 17 residues. Trimming cost V 4 bases and J 0 bases; bases outside gene matches: 5. The CDR3 reads CASSPQGATSGANVLTF. The CDR3 DNA reads as TGCGCCAGCAGCCCCCAGGGGGCGACCTCTGGGGCCAACGTCCTGACTTTC.

The chain carries TRBV6-5 and TRBJ2-2; D not resolved. V was trimmed by 0 bases and J by 5 bases, leaving 7 bases between them. Germline CDR1 and CDR2: MNHEY and SVGAGI. This CDR3 has 14 amino acids. CDR3 DNA: TGTGCCAGCAGTTACTCGACACGGACCGGGGAGCTGTTTTTT. Protein product: CASSYSTRTGELFF.

This clonotype was seen repeatedly, ten times or more. V gene TRBV5-4 combines with J gene TRBJ2-3; 9 bases match TRBD2. Germline CDR1 is SGHNT and CDR2 is YYREEE (reference sequence). CDR3 size: 16 residues. V shed 4 bases, J shed 4 bases, and the junction held 10 bases outside the gene matches. In nucleotides, the CDR3 is TGTGCCAGCAGCCGACCGGCGGGAGGGCCTTCAGATACGCAGTATTTT. Its translation is CASSRPAGGPSDTQYF.

The chain recombines TRBV18 with TRBJ2-7, with D tentatively TRBD1 (5 bases). This CDR3 spans 17 amino acids. Germline lookup yields CDR1 KGHSH and CDR2 LQKENI. Between the trimmed V and J ends, which lost 2 bases and 3 bases, there was a span of 20 bases. The CDR3 DNA follows: TGTGCCAGCTCACCATCGGTGCTCGGGCAGGGATACTACGAGCAGTACTTC. Translating it yields CASSPSVLGQGYYEQYF.

J is TRBJ2-7 and V is TRBV11-2; D not resolved. CDR3 length: 11 residues. Germline V gene lookup returns CDR1 SGHAT and CDR2 FQNNGV. Trimming shortened V by 7 bases and J by 7 bases, and 11 bases separated the two germline ends. DNA for the CDR3: TGTGCCAGCACCCCAGCTCAGGAGCAGTACTTC. Translated: CASTPAQEQYF.

This clonotype came up many times. This rearrangement joins TRBV28 to TRBJ1-2; D gene uncertain. Germline V CDR1 and CDR2: MDHEN, SYDVKM. The CDR3 sequence is 11 residues long. V dropped 6 bases and J dropped 5 bases, with 7 bases sitting between them. This CDR3 reads CASSPGYGYTF. The CDR3 DNA reads TGTGCCAGCAGCCCTGGATATGGCTACACCTTC.

This clonotype was counted between two and nine times. This rearrangement joins TRBV29-1 to TRBJ2-7, with D maybe TRBD2 (6 bases). Trimming left V 1 base short and J 6 bases short, with 13 bases between. This CDR3 has 13 residues. Germline CDR1 is SQVTM and CDR2 is ANQGSEA. The DNA of the CDR3 is TGCAGCGTTGAAGGATATGGAGGGTCCGAGCAGTACTTC. Translating it yields CSVEGYGGSEQYF.

This clonotype was seen repeatedly, ten times or more. V and J are TRBV7-2 and TRBJ2-7; D is ambiguous. V was trimmed by 5 bases and J by 3 bases, leaving 11 bases between them. The CDR3 consists of 13 residues. Germline V lookup: CDR1 SGHTA, CDR2 FQGNSA. CDR3 amino acids: CASSPRGSYEQYF. The CDR3 coding sequence is TGTGCCAGCAGCCCCCGAGGCAGCTACGAGCAGTACTTC.

The V gene is TRBV10-3, the J gene TRBJ2-7; no firm D call. Germline V CDR1 and CDR2: ENHRY, SYGVKD. The CDR3 has 12 residues. The V gene lost 2 bases and the J gene lost 3 bases, with 5 bases spanning the gap. The CDR3 spells CAISETDYEQYF. The CDR3 nucleotides read TGTGCCATCAGTGAGACAGACTACGAGCAGTACTTC.

This sequence joins TRBV5-1 and TRBJ1-1; D gene ambiguous. Germline V gene lookup returns CDR1 SGHRS and CDR2 YFSETQ. V lost 2 bases, J lost 1 base, and 9 bases lay in between. The CDR3 is 14 amino acids. CDR3 DNA sequence: TGCGCCAGCAGCTTTTCAGGCAGGAACACTGAAGCTTTCTTT. Protein: CASSFSGRNTEAFF. Full variable domain (rest looked up from reference TRBV5-1 and TRBJ1-1): KAGVTQTPRYLIKTRGQQVTLSCSPISGHRSVSWYQQTPGQGLQFLFEYFSETQRNKGNFPGRFSGRQFSNSRSEMNVSTLELGDSALYLCASSFSGRNTEAFFGQGTRLTVV.

The V gene is TRBV6-1, the J gene TRBJ2-1; 9 nucleotides match TRBD2. Germline V gene lookup returns CDR1 MNHNS and CDR2 SASEGT. The V segment lost 6 bases and the J segment 7 bases; nucleotides outside the gene matches: 10. The length of the CDR3 is 15 residues. The CDR3 DNA reads TGTGCCAGCAGAGGTGTAGCGGGAGCATCGAATGAGCAGTTCTTC. Residues: CASRGVAGASNEQFF.